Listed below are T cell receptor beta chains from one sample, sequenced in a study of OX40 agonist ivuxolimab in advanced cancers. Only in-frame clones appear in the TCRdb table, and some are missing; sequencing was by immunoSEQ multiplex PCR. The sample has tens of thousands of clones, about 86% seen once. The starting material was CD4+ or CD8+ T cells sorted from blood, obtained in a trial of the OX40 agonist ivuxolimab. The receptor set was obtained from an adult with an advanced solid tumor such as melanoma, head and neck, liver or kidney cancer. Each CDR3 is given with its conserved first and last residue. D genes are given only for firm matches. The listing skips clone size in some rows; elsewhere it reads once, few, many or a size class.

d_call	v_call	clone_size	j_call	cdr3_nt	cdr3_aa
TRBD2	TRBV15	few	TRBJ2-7	TGTGCCACCAGCAGTTCTAGCGGGGGGCTATTTAAAACCTACGAGCAGTACTTC	CATSSSSGGLFKTYEQYF
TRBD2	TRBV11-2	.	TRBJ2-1	TGTGCCAGCAGGCAGCTAGCGGGAGGCTTTACGCTACACAATGAGCAGTTCTTC	CASRQLAGGFTLHNEQFF
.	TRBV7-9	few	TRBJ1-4	TGTGCCAGCAGCTTAGGCAGACTTAATGAAAAACTGTTTTTT	CASSLGRLNEKLFF
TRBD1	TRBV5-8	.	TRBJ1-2	TGTGCCAGCAGCTTCGGGACAGCTGGCTACACCTTC	CASSFGTAGYTF
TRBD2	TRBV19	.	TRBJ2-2	TGTGCCAGCACGTTAAGCGGGAGGAACACCGGGGAGCTGTTTTTT	CASTLSGRNTGELFF
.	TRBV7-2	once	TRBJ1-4	TGTGCCAGCGGCCGGTCGGAGGGGCGTGAAAAACTGTTTTTT	CASGRSEGREKLFF
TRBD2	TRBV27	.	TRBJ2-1	TGTGCCAGCAGTTTTAGCGGGCCCCTCGGAAATGAGCAGTTCTTC	CASSFSGPLGNEQFF
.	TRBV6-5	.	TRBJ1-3	TGTGCCACACAGGAAGATGGAAACACCATATATTTT	CATQEDGNTIYF
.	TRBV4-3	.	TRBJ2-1	TGCGCCAGCAGCCGGGGAGGTATGGACCCGTCTCGCAGTGAGCAGTTCTTC	CASSRGGMDPSRSEQFF
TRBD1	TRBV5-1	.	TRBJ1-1	TGCGCCAGCAGCCCCAGGGCAGGGGGCAACACTGAAGCTTTCTTT	CASSPRAGGNTEAFF
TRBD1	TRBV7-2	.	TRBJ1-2	TGTGCCAGCCGGCCCGACAGGGACTATGGCTACACCTTC	CASRPDRDYGYTF